The rows below give T cell receptor beta chains drawn from one sample of a study of T cells in localized non-small cell lung cancer. Only in-frame clones appear in the TCRdb table, and some are missing; sequencing was by immunoSEQ multiplex PCR. The table shows 65,000 to 80,000 clones, with about four fifths occurring only once. The sample here was peripheral blood, taken before any cancer treatment. These receptors were taken from a female donor of 60 years or more with stage I lung adenocarcinoma. Both conserved end residues are part of each CDR3. The D gene is left open where the match is weak. The size entry is marked missing in some rows and otherwise reads once, few, many or a size class.

>few|-|TRBV4-1|14|TRBJ2-1
CASSQAGEGSAEFF
TGCGCCAGCAGCCAAGCTGGTGAAGGGTCAGCCGAGTTCTTC
>-|TRBD1|TRBV2|14|TRBJ1-3
CASRPQGPGNTIYF
TGTGCCAGCAGGCCACAGGGGCCTGGAAACACCATATATTTT
>-|-|TRBV19|15|TRBJ1-3
CASSHPTGLANTIYF
TGTGCCAGTAGTCACCCGACTGGGCTCGCGAACACCATATATTTT
>-|-|TRBV7-9|13|TRBJ1-6
CASSPDGGSPLHF
TGTGCCAGCAGCCCAGACGGTGGTTCACCCCTCCACTTT
>-|-|TRBV18|16|TRBJ2-7
CASSPPSGADSYEQYF
TGTGCCAGCTCACCACCGTCGGGGGCTGACTCCTACGAGCAGTACTTC
>-|-|TRBV14|14|TRBJ1-1
CASSQGPGNTEAFF
TGTGCCAGCAGCCAAGGTCCAGGGAACACTGAAGCTTTCTTT
>-|TRBD1|TRBV5-1|15|TRBJ1-1
CASSLDQGAGTEAFF
TGCGCCAGCAGCTTGGATCAGGGGGCAGGGACTGAAGCTTTCTTT
>-|TRBD2|TRBV18|16|TRBJ2-3
CASSRGLAGVTDTQYF
TGTGCCAGCTCACGGGGACTAGCGGGAGTCACAGATACGCAGTATTTT
>once|-|TRBV19|15|TRBJ2-7
CASSIVSGNSYEQYF
TGTGCCAGTAGTATCGTAAGCGGCAACTCCTACGAGCAGTACTTC
>-|TRBD2|TRBV27|16|TRBJ2-3
CASSLYGSGSPDTQYF
TGTGCCAGCAGTTTATATGGTAGCGGGAGTCCAGATACGCAGTATTTT
>few|-|TRBV19|16|TRBJ2-3
CASSHTGRSTTDTQYF
TGTGCCAGTAGCCACACGGGCCGAAGTACTACAGATACGCAGTATTTT
>-|-|TRBV6-1|19|TRBJ1-1
CASSEVLGGPRLGDTEAFF
TGTGCCAGCAGTGAAGTCTTGGGGGGACCCCGGCTGGGGGACACTGAAGCTTTCTTT
>-|TRBD2|TRBV13|16|TRBJ2-3
CASSLDGTSGTDTQYF
TGTGCCAGCAGCTTGGACGGGACTAGCGGGACAGATACGCAGTATTTT
>-|TRBD1|TRBV18|15|TRBJ1-1
CASSPGQGMNTEAFF
TGTGCCAGCTCACCCGGACAGGGGATGAACACTGAAGCTTTCTTT
>-|TRBD2|TRBV28|15|TRBJ2-7
CASRETSGRSNEQYF
TGTGCCAGCAGAGAGACTAGCGGGAGGAGTAACGAGCAGTACTTC
>-|-|TRBV28|15|TRBJ2-5
CASSLIRRGQETQYF
TGTGCCAGCAGTTTAATACGGAGGGGCCAAGAGACCCAGTACTTC
>-|TRBD2|TRBV12-5|16|TRBJ2-3
CASGVGLAGGTDTQYF
TGTGCTAGTGGGGTAGGGTTGGCGGGAGGCACAGATACGCAGTATTTT
>-|-|TRBV5-1|13|TRBJ2-7
CASSFGGGYPEYF
TGCGCCAGCAGCTTTGGCGGGGGCTACCCGGAGTACTTC
>few|-|TRBV7-9|13|TRBJ1-1
CASSWTGNTEAFF
TGTGCCAGCAGTTGGACGGGGAACACTGAAGCTTTCTTT
>-|TRBD1|TRBV5-1|15|TRBJ2-2
CASSTTGANTGELFF
TGCGCCAGCAGCACGACAGGGGCGAACACCGGGGAGCTGTTTTTT
>-|-|TRBV6-1|14|TRBJ2-1
CASRVAGSNNEQFF
TGTGCCAGCCGAGTGGCAGGGTCTAACAATGAGCAGTTCTTC
>-|TRBD2|TRBV9|15|TRBJ2-5
CASSVAGVGRETQYF
TGTGCCAGCAGCGTCGCGGGAGTGGGGAGAGAGACCCAGTACTTC
>-|-|TRBV11-3|15|TRBJ2-7
CASSLVGQGTYEQYF
TGTGCCAGCAGCTTAGTCGGCCAGGGGACCTACGAGCAGTACTTC
>-|-|TRBV9|15|TRBJ1-1
CASSVRGGLNTEAFF
TGTGCCAGCAGCGTACGGGGGGGTCTGAACACTGAAGCTTTCTTT
>-|-|TRBV11-2|12|TRBJ2-5
CASSPSQETQYF
TGTGCCAGCAGCCCCAGTCAAGAGACCCAGTACTTC
>-|-|TRBV2|13|TRBJ2-7
CASSEDNSREQYF
TGTGCCAGCAGTGAAGACAACTCTAGGGAGCAGTACTTC
>-|-|TRBV6-5|13|TRBJ1-1
CASSSLRGSEAFF
TGTGCCAGCAGCTCCTTACGGGGCTCTGAAGCTTTCTTT
>once|-|TRBV2|14|TRBJ2-3
CASSEPTRGGTQYF
TGTGCCAGCAGTGAACCCACTAGAGGCGGTACGCAGTATTTT
>-|TRBD1|TRBV2|13|TRBJ1-1
CASRQTGLTEAFF
TGTGCCAGCAGACAGACAGGGTTGACTGAAGCTTTCTTT
>-|-|TRBV29-1|12|TRBJ1-1
CSVAVGGTEAFF
TGCAGCGTGGCCGTTGGGGGGACTGAAGCTTTCTTT
>-|TRBD2|TRBV4-1|15|TRBJ2-7
CASSQEASGDYEQYF
TGCGCCAGCAGCCAAGAGGCTAGCGGAGACTACGAGCAGTACTTC
>few|-|TRBV2|12|TRBJ1-2
CASSEQSYGYTF
TGTGCCAGCAGCGAACAGAGCTATGGCTACACCTTC
>few|-|TRBV4-1|19|TRBJ2-6
CASSQDVKTYVSGANVLTF
TGCGCCAGCAGCCAAGACGTAAAGACGTATGTCTCTGGGGCCAACGTCCTGACTTTC